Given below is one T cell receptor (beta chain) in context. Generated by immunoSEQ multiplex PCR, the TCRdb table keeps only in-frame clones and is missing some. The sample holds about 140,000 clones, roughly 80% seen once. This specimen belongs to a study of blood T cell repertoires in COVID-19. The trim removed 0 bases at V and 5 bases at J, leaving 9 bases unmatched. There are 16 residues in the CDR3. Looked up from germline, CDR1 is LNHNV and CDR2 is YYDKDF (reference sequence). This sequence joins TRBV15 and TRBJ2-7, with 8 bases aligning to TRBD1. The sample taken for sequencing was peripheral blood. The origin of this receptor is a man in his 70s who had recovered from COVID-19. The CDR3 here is CATSREVTGQGDEQYF. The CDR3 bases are TGTGCCACCAGCAGAGAGGTCACTGGACAGGGCGACGAGCAGTACTTC.